This entry features one T cell receptor (beta chain) sequence. This sample is drawn from a study of PD-L1 blockade in urothelial cancer. Study summary: Researchers looked at the blood 3 weeks (second dose) and 6 weeks after treatment began. Blood gave a median approximately 140,000 T cells.

Produced via immunoSEQ multiplex PCR; TCRdb's table is partial and in-frame only. The data hold about 56,000 clones, with less than 90% observed a single time. Time point denoted: pretreatment peripheral blood. Germline V gives CDR1 MNHEY, CDR2 SMNVEV (reference sequence). The V and J ends lost 0 bases and 2 bases respectively, with 16 bases between them. The CDR3 runs to 17 residues. The clonotype was recovered from a man aged 65 to 79 with urothelial cancer. The V call is TRBV27, the J call TRBJ2-5; TRBD2 might be the D (5 bases). Material: PBMCs, obtained around atezolizumab (anti-PD-L1) treatment. CDR3 nucleotides: TGTGCCAGCAGTTTATCGAGAGGGAGCAGGATACAAGAGACCCAGTACTTC. Translating it yields CASSLSRGSRIQETQYF.